Presented here are 26 T cell receptor beta chains from one specimen sequenced in a study of blood T cell repertoires in COVID-19. TCRdb's copy holds only in-frame clones and misses some; the assay was immunoSEQ multiplex PCR. The table shows under 65,000 clones, with around four fifths occurring only once. The material sequenced was peripheral blood. These TCRs come from a man between 60 and 75 years old with COVID-19, enrolled during active disease.

The rearrangement links TRBV7-9 to TRBJ2-3, with 7 bases that match TRBD1. Germline assignment: CDR1 SEHNR and CDR2 FQNEAQ (reference sequence). CDR3 length equals 17 residues. V shed 5 bases, J shed 0 bases, and the junction held 11 bases outside the gene matches. In nucleotides, the CDR3 is TGTGCCAGCAGCGCCTTGACAGGGTACGGGAGCACAGATACGCAGTATTTT. Its protein is CASSALTGYGSTDTQYF.

The chain combines TRBV18 with TRBJ2-1; a possible D gene is TRBD2 (5 bases). The V and J ends lost 3 bases and 13 bases respectively, with 16 bases between them. The CDR3 sequence is 13 residues long. Germline V gene data show CDR1 as KGHSH and CDR2 as LQKENI. The CDR3 DNA follows: TGTGCCAGCTCACCCCGGGATCCCCCCGAACAGTTCTTC. As protein: CASSPRDPPEQFF.

The gene calls are TRBV18 and TRBJ2-5; no clear D. V shed 4 bases and J shed 5 bases, with 17 bases lying between them. Germline V gives CDR1 KGHSH, CDR2 LQKENI. The CDR3 is made up of 15 amino acids. This CDR3 reads CASSLQRRFGETQYF. The DNA for the CDR3 is TGTGCCAGCTCACTCCAGCGACGGTTCGGCGAGACCCAGTACTTC. The variable domain in full, completed from reference TRBV18 and TRBJ2-5, reads NAGVMQNPRHLVRRRGQEARLRCSPMKGHSHVYWYRQLPEEGLKFMVYLQKENIIDESGMPKERFSAEFPKEGPSILRIQQVVRGDSAAYFCASSLQRRFGETQYFGPGTRLLVL.

The table lists this clone with a few counts. The chain recombines TRBV11-2 with TRBJ1-1; 9 nucleotides match TRBD1. V trimming: 2 bases; J trimming: 2 bases; junction bases outside the gene matches: 6. Germline V gene lookup returns CDR1 SGHAT and CDR2 FQNNGV. The CDR3 extends over 16 amino acids. The CDR3 spells CASSLKGTGINTEAFF. The CDR3 DNA is TGTGCCAGCAGCTTAAAGGGGACAGGGATCAACACTGAAGCTTTCTTT.

V and J are TRBV6-5 and TRBJ2-3; D possibly corresponds to TRBD2 (7 bases). V was shortened by 6 bases and J by 0 bases, with 13 bases between the two germline ends. There are 15 residues in the CDR3. Germline CDR1 MNHEY, CDR2 SVGAGI. The CDR3 bases are TGTGCCAGCAGGGAGGCGGGGGCCAGCACAGATACGCAGTATTTT. This sequence encodes CASREAGASTDTQYF.

The rearrangement links TRBV13 to TRBJ2-3; D remains ambiguous. Germline CDR1 reads PRHDT; CDR2 reads FYEKMQ (reference sequence). The V end was cut by 3 bases, the J end by 0 bases, with 7 bases between. This CDR3 region has 14 residues. CDR3 nucleotides: TGTGCCAGCAGCTTTCCCAGAAGCACAGATACGCAGTATTTT. Translating it yields CASSFPRSTDTQYF.

About this clone itself: Being one base from a much bigger clone, this may be a read error. The sample contains more than one DNA sequence encoding this CDR3. The chain couples TRBV5-5 to TRBJ2-3; 9 bases are shared with TRBD2. Per germline, CDR1 SGHKS and CDR2 YYEKEE (reference sequence). This CDR3 contains 16 residues. V gave up 10 bases and J gave up 14 bases; unmatched junction bases: 26. The CDR3 protein is CARCLGGGGRALPGYF. The DNA of the CDR3 is TGTGCCCGCTGCTTGGGCGGGGGGGGGAGGGCCCTCCCTGGGTATTTT.

The chain carries TRBV7-6 and TRBJ2-5, with 8 nucleotides matching TRBD1. The CDR3 loop spans 15 amino acids. Per germline, CDR1 SGHVS and CDR2 FNYEAQ. V lost 4 bases and J lost 2; bases outside the gene matches: 6. Here the CDR3 DNA reads TGTGCCAGCAGCTCGGCACAGGGGGTTCAAGAGACCCAGTACTTC. Translated, it gives CASSSAQGVQETQYF.

The chain employs TRBV9 and TRBJ1-4, with D maybe TRBD1 (5 bases). V lost 2 bases to trimming and J lost 4 bases, with 15 bases between them. The CDR3 is made up of 16 amino acids. The germline V gene encodes CDR1 SGDLS and CDR2 YYNGEE. CDR3 residues: CASSVGSSQGNEKLFF. The CDR3 DNA reads as TGTGCCAGCAGCGTCGGATCCTCGCAGGGTAATGAAAAACTGTTTTTT.

This chain links TRBV6-5 with TRBJ1-5; D is ambiguous. The CDR3 runs to 14 residues. Germline assignment: CDR1 MNHEY and CDR2 SVGAGI. Trimming pared 4 bases from V and 3 bases from J, leaving 10 bases between. The CDR3 DNA reads as TGTGCCAGCAGTTCTGGCATGCACAATCAGCCCCAGCATTTT. Protein: CASSSGMHNQPQHF.

The V and J genes are TRBV6-4 and TRBJ2-1; the match to TRBD2 covers 7 bases. The ends lost 4 bases at V and 8 bases at J; junction bases unmatched: 11. There are 15 residues in the CDR3. CDR1 and CDR2 from the germline V gene are MRHNA and SNTAGT. CDR3 amino acids: CASSVSRGVPHEQFF. The CDR3 DNA is TGTGCCAGCAGTGTATCACGGGGGGTTCCTCATGAGCAGTTCTTC.

The chain is built from TRBV5-1 and TRBJ2-5; 8 nucleotides agree with TRBD2. Germline assignment: CDR1 SGHRS and CDR2 YFSETQ. The CDR3 consists of 15 residues. The V segment lost 5 bases and the J segment 4 bases; nucleotides outside the gene matches: 10. CDR3 loop: CASRPRGEALETQYF. DNA of the CDR3: TGCGCCAGCAGGCCGCGGGGGGAGGCTTTAGAGACCCAGTACTTC. Full variable domain (rest looked up from reference TRBV5-1 and TRBJ2-5): KAGVTQTPRYLIKTRGQQVTLSCSPISGHRSVSWYQQTPGQGLQFLFEYFSETQRNKGNFPGRFSGRQFSNSRSEMNVSTLELGDSALYLCASRPRGEALETQYFGPGTRLLVL.

The chain employs TRBV2 and TRBJ2-7; TRBD1 matches at 10 bases. Germline values: CDR1 SNHLY, CDR2 FYNNEI. After removal of 10 bases from V and 6 bases from J, the junction contained 15 bases not matched to a gene. The CDR3 contains 15 residues. This chain's CDR3 is CATLRDRGRGGEQYF. In DNA form, the CDR3 reads TGTGCCACACTACGCGACAGGGGGCGAGGGGGCGAGCAGTACTTC.

This chain's CDR3 is CASSQPPGGTNSPLHF. The CDR3 coding sequence is TGTGCCAGCAGCCAACCCCCGGGGGGTACGAATTCACCCCTCCACTTT. The gene calls are TRBV3-1 (or the pseudogene TRBV3-2) and TRBJ1-6; D perhaps matches TRBD1 (5 bases). The CDR3 runs 16 residues. Trimming removed 2 bases from V and 7 bases from J, with 15 bases in between. The V gene's germline CDR1 is LGHDT and CDR2 YNNKEL (reference sequence).

The rearrangement joins TRBV7-9 to TRBJ1-2, with 7 bases identical to TRBD1. V lost 5 bases and J lost 8; bases outside the gene matches: 8. CDR3 length: 13 residues. The germline CDR1 and CDR2 sequences are SEHNR and FQNEAQ (reference sequence). DNA for the CDR3: TGTGCCAGCAGCGGAGACAGGGATACCGGCTACACCTTC. Translated: CASSGDRDTGYTF.

The gene calls are TRBV9 and TRBJ1-3; weak D call: TRBD1 (6 bases). V was shortened by 1 base and J by 7 bases, with 12 bases between the two germline ends. The germline gives CDR1 SGDLS, CDR2 YYNGEE. CDR3 length equals 14 residues. The CDR3 loop reads CASSVSGEGNTIYF. As DNA, the CDR3 is TGTGCCAGCAGCGTATCAGGGGAGGGGAACACCATATATTTT.

The chain joins TRBV5-6 to TRBJ2-7; 8 bases map to TRBD1. This CDR3 has 14 residues. The germline V gene has CDR1 SGHDT and CDR2 YYEEEE. Trimming removed 5 bases from V and 3 bases from J; junction bases left unmatched: 7. CDR3 sequence (DNA): TGTGCCAGCAGTTCCTGGGACAGGAACTACGAGCAGTACTTC. Translation: CASSSWDRNYEQYF.

This rearrangement joins TRBV19 to TRBJ1-5; 7 bases are a match to TRBD1. CDR1 LNHDA and CDR2 SQIVND come from the germline V gene (reference sequence). The CDR3 extends over 15 amino acids. The V segment lost 5 bases and the J segment 2 bases; nucleotides outside the gene matches: 6. The CDR3 nucleotides are TGTGCCAGTAGTCGACAGGGAATGGGCAATCAGCCCCAGCATTTT. As protein: CASSRQGMGNQPQHF.

This sequence joins TRBV4-2 and TRBJ1-3; TRBD1 matches at 8 bases. V trimming: 4 bases; J trimming: 3 bases; junction bases outside the gene matches: 11. This CDR3 has 17 residues. Germline CDR1 is LGHNA and CDR2 is YNFKEQ. This chain's CDR3 is CASSPGGRGRVGNTIYF. CDR3 DNA: TGTGCCAGCAGCCCCGGGGGCAGGGGGCGAGTTGGAAACACCATATATTTT.

The chain uses TRBV18 and TRBJ1-5, with D maybe TRBD1 (5 bases). Germline CDR1 KGHSH, CDR2 LQKENI. The CDR3 length is 14 residues. V lost 4 bases and J 6 bases, leaving 13 bases between the germline ends. For the CDR3, the DNA is TGTGCCAGCTCACGGGGGGGGGATGGTCAGCCCCAGCATTTT. Translated, it gives CASSRGGDGQPQHF.

This clone was found a few times. The chain recombines TRBV5-1 with TRBJ1-3; D is undetermined. V lost 3 bases and J 2 bases, leaving 6 bases between the germline ends. The germline V gene encodes CDR1 SGHRS and CDR2 YFSETQ. This CDR3 region has 13 residues. The chain's CDR3 is CASSSQAGNTIYF. CDR3 coding DNA: TGCGCCAGCAGCTCCCAGGCTGGAAACACCATATATTTT. The full variable domain, completed using reference TRBV5-1 and TRBJ1-3, is KAGVTQTPRYLIKTRGQQVTLSCSPISGHRSVSWYQQTPGQGLQFLFEYFSETQRNKGNFPGRFSGRQFSNSRSEMNVSTLELGDSALYLCASSSQAGNTIYFGEGSWLTVV.

The chain uses TRBV2 and TRBJ1-4; 9 positions agree with TRBD1. The junction had 10 bases not matched to a gene; V was cut back by 1 base and J by 4 bases. The CDR3 runs 18 residues. Germline V gene sequence: CDR1 SNHLY, CDR2 FYNNEI. This CDR3 is CASSEDGDRVFFNEKLFF. For the CDR3, the DNA is TGTGCCAGCAGTGAAGATGGGGACAGGGTTTTTTTTAATGAAAAACTGTTTTTT.

The chain employs TRBV3-1 (or the pseudogene TRBV3-2) and TRBJ2-5; D is unclear. Germline V lookup: CDR1 LGHDT, CDR2 YNNKEL (reference sequence). CDR3 length equals 11 residues. V was shortened by 1 base and J by 9 bases, with 6 bases between the two germline ends. CDR3 sequence reads: CASSQAVSQYF. DNA of the CDR3: TGTGCCAGCAGCCAAGCTGTGTCCCAGTACTTC.

The rearrangement uses TRBV2 and TRBJ2-2; the D is unclear. The ends were cut back, 4 bases at V and 6 bases at J, with 9 bases in the middle. The CDR3 is 13 residues long. Germline CDR1 reads SNHLY; CDR2 reads FYNNEI. In DNA form, the CDR3 reads TGTGCCAGCAGTGGCGGCGGCTCCGGGGAGCTGTTTTTT. This encodes CASSGGGSGELFF.

The chain couples TRBV5-6 to TRBJ1-1; 8 nucleotides line up with TRBD1. V was pared by 4 bases and J by 5 bases, with 4 bases of the junction left unmatched. In germline, CDR1 is SGHDT, CDR2 YYEEEE. CDR3 length: 13 amino acids. CDR3: CASSTTGVTEAFF. Here the CDR3 DNA reads TGTGCCAGCAGCACGACAGGGGTGACTGAAGCTTTCTTT.

The V and J genes are TRBV6-4 and TRBJ1-1; D might be TRBD1 (6 bases). V was pared by 3 bases and J by 7 bases, with 15 bases between. CDR3 size: 14 residues. From germline, CDR1 is MRHNA and CDR2 SNTAGT. The CDR3 protein is CASSERGGVGEAFF. DNA of the CDR3: TGTGCCAGCAGTGAGCGAGGGGGGGTTGGTGAAGCTTTCTTT.